These 25 T cell receptor beta chains were sequenced from one sample in a study of T-cell reconstitution after alpha-beta-depleted transplantation in children. Library preparation (for TCRbeta) was performed with unique molecular identifiers. MiXCR, applied by TCRdb to the PCR reads, yields one record per CDR3 protein. The sample consists of some 500,000 distinct CDR3 sequences, about 16% of them appearing once. This material consisted of PBMCs from the stem cell graft donor, taken from the stem cell graft. The receptors come from a human donor who donated a stem cell graft to a child with acute lymphoblastic leukemia.

This clonotype was observed a few times. The chain combines TRBV29-1 with TRBJ2-2; D possibly corresponds to TRBD1 (7 bases). The CDR3 sequence is 13 residues long. The germline CDR1 and CDR2 sequences are SQVTM and ANQGSEA. V lost 3 bases to trimming and J lost 6 bases, with 11 bases between them. The DNA for the CDR3 is TGCAGCGTTGACGGAGGGGGCTCCGGGGAGCTGTTTTTT. It codes for CSVDGGGSGELFF.

This chain links TRBV28 with TRBJ2-6; D may be TRBD2 (6 bases). This CDR3 has 17 amino acids. The ends were cut back, 6 bases at V and 4 bases at J, with 19 bases in the middle. The germline CDR1 and CDR2 sequences are MDHEN and SYDVKM. CDR3 loop: CASSPMAGGHGANVLTF. The CDR3 DNA reads TGTGCCAGCAGCCCCATGGCAGGAGGGCACGGGGCCAACGTCCTGACTTTC.

The chain has TRBV13 and TRBJ1-1; D remains unclear. Trimming cost V 2 bases and J 6 bases, with 13 bases left between them. The CDR3 contains 14 residues. Germline V gives CDR1 PRHDT, CDR2 FYEKMQ (reference sequence). The CDR3 sequence is CASSLKDPGAEAFF. As DNA, the CDR3 is TGTGCCAGCAGCTTAAAGGATCCCGGGGCTGAAGCTTTCTTT.

The table lists this clonotype with a few counts. V and J are TRBV13 and TRBJ1-2, with D hard to call. V was pared by 0 bases and J by 8 bases, with 13 bases between. Germline loops: CDR1 PRHDT, CDR2 FYEKMQ (reference sequence). The CDR3 contains 14 residues. This CDR3 is CASSLGGQTKGYTF. Here the CDR3 DNA reads TGTGCCAGCAGCTTAGGAGGGCAGACCAAAGGCTACACCTTC.

The gene calls are TRBV6-1 and TRBJ2-7, with TRBD1 matching over 8 bases. CDR1 is MNHNS and CDR2 is SASEGT in the germline V gene. The CDR3 runs to 15 residues. V lost 8 bases and J lost 0; bases outside the gene matches: 9. This CDR3 reads CASAKGQESSYEQYF. The CDR3 coding sequence is TGTGCCAGCGCCAAGGGACAGGAGAGCTCCTACGAGCAGTACTTC.

With respect to this clonotype: An end of the junction differs from the germline gene, which may be a read error. The CDR3 protein is CAISSNYEQYF. The CDR3 region has the DNA TGTGCCATCAGCTCCAATTACGAGCAGTACTTC. The V and J genes are TRBV7-9 and TRBJ2-7, with unresolved D. CDR3 length: 11 residues. The V gene's germline CDR1 is SEHNR and CDR2 FQNEAQ (reference sequence).

The chain recombines TRBV7-6 with TRBJ2-7, with 7 bases identical to TRBD1. CDR1 and CDR2 from the germline V gene are SGHVS and FNYEAQ. Trimming at V came to 1 base and at J to 5 bases, leaving 5 bases not matched to a gene. The length of the CDR3 is 14 residues. Here the CDR3 DNA reads TGTGCCAGCAGCTTAGAGGGGGCGAGAAACGAGCAGTACTTC. It codes for CASSLEGARNEQYF. Using reference TRBV7-6 and TRBJ2-7 for the parts outside the CDR3, the full variable domain is GAGVSQSPRYKVTKRGQDVALRCDPISGHVSLYWYRQALGQGPEFLTYFNYEAQQDKSGLPNDRFSAERPEGSISTLTIQRTEQRDSAMYRCASSLEGARNEQYFGPGTRLTVT.

The sample holds a few counts of this clonotype. The gene calls are TRBV18 and TRBJ1-5, with D unresolved. In germline, CDR1 is KGHSH, CDR2 LQKENI. Deletions cut 3 bases from V and 4 bases from J, with 10 bases between. The CDR3 contains 14 residues. DNA for the CDR3: TGTGCCAGCTCACCCGGAGGTCCTAATCAGCCCCAGCATTTT. It specifies CASSPGGPNQPQHF.

The chain recombines TRBV20-1 with TRBJ2-7, with TRBD2 matching 9 bases. V trimming: 0 bases; J trimming: 2 bases; junction bases outside the gene matches: 8. CDR3 size: 16 residues. Germline-derived CDR1 and CDR2 are DFQATT and SNEGSKA (reference sequence). CDR3 region: CSARDLEREATYEQYF. The CDR3 region has the DNA TGCAGTGCTAGAGATCTGGAGCGGGAGGCGACCTACGAGCAGTACTTC.

V gene TRBV20-1 combines with J gene TRBJ2-1; D is undetermined. The V gene lost 4 bases and the J gene lost 0 bases, with 10 bases spanning the gap. Looked up from germline, CDR1 is DFQATT and CDR2 is SNEGSKA (reference sequence). The CDR3 sequence is 14 residues long. CDR3 region: CSATDRSSYNEQFF. The CDR3, as DNA: TGCAGTGCTACTGACCGAAGCTCCTACAATGAGCAGTTCTTC.

This clonotype came up a few times. The chain links TRBV7-3 to TRBJ2-2; 7 bases are shared with TRBD2. After removal of 5 bases from V and 1 base from J, the junction contained 4 bases not matched to a gene. The CDR3 contains 15 residues. Germline assignment: CDR1 SGHTA and CDR2 FQGTGA. CDR3 DNA: TGTGCCAGCAGCCCAAGCGGGGAGAACACCGGGGAGCTGTTTTTT. It yields the protein CASSPSGENTGELFF.

In its sample, this clonotype was seen a few times. The rearrangement links TRBV7-9 to TRBJ1-4; weak D call: TRBD1 (6 bases). Germline V lookup: CDR1 SEHNR, CDR2 FQNEAQ (reference sequence). The ends were cut back, 5 bases at V and 8 bases at J, with 9 bases in the middle. The CDR3 consists of 12 residues. CDR3 sequence: CASSRDIEKLFF. The CDR3 bases are TGTGCCAGCAGCCGGGACATCGAAAAACTGTTTTTT.

The rearrangement joins TRBV5-4 to TRBJ1-1; unclear D gene. The CDR3 extends over 11 amino acids. V was shortened by 7 bases and J by 7 bases, with 11 bases between the two germline ends. CDR1 SGHNT and CDR2 YYREEE come from the germline V gene (reference sequence). In DNA form, the CDR3 reads TGTGCCAGCCCTTCAGACGGTGAAGCTTTCTTT. As protein: CASPSDGEAFF.

The CDR3 DNA reads TGTGCCAGCAGCCCTGCGGGGACTAGTACGGAGACCCAGTACTTC. Translating it yields CASSPAGTSTETQYF. The rearrangement links TRBV7-9 to TRBJ2-5, with 8 bases that match TRBD2. The CDR3 runs to 15 residues. Germline V gives CDR1 SEHNR, CDR2 FQNEAQ (reference sequence). The V and J ends lost 5 bases and 5 bases, in that order; junction bases with no gene match: 10.

The chain joins TRBV20-1 to TRBJ2-1, with 9 bases aligning to TRBD2. The J call is in doubt because the DNA end fits TRBJ2-4 better. Germline V gene lookup returns CDR1 DFQATT and CDR2 SNEGSKA (reference sequence). The CDR3 is 17 residues long. The CDR3, as DNA: TGCAGTGCTCTAGCGGGGAGGGGACCAGAGGTCAAAAACATTCAGTACTTC. Its protein is CSALAGRGPEVKNIQYF.

This clonotype was detected a few times. The J gene is TRBJ2-7, the V gene TRBV9, with D possibly TRBD2 on 5 matching bases. Germline CDR1 SGDLS, CDR2 YYNGEE. With 4 bases removed from V and 9 bases from J, the gap between germline ends came to 17 bases. The CDR3 spans 13 residues. CDR3 nucleotide sequence: TGTGCCAGCAGCCGGGAAGGTTCTCGTGGGCAGTACTTC. This translates into CASSREGSRGQYF.

This clonotype was seen a handful of times. The J gene is TRBJ2-5, the V gene TRBV3-1, with D maybe TRBD1 (6 bases). V lost 0 bases and J lost 5, with 13 bases in between. The CDR3 sequence is 15 residues long. In germline, CDR1 is LGHDT, CDR2 YNNKEL (reference sequence). This chain's CDR3 is CASSQDLGAGETQYF. The DNA of the CDR3 is TGTGCCAGCAGCCAAGATCTGGGGGCCGGTGAGACCCAGTACTTC.

This chain uses TRBV20-1 with TRBJ2-1; no definite D call. CDR1 is DFQATT, CDR2 SNEGSKA, per germline (reference sequence). This CDR3 comprises 13 residues. Trimming removed 4 bases from V and 2 bases from J, with 9 bases in between. The CDR3 nucleotides are TGCAGTGCTATACTCCCAACCTACAATGAGCAGTTCTTC. Protein sequence: CSAILPTYNEQFF.

The table lists this clonotype with a few counts. The chain recombines TRBV28 with TRBJ1-2; possible D gene TRBD1, 5 bases. The ends were cut back, 1 base at V and 8 bases at J, with 14 bases in the middle. CDR3 size: 14 residues. Per the germline V gene, CDR1 is MDHEN and CDR2 is SYDVKM. CDR3 in amino acids: CASSLFGQGRGYTF. For the CDR3, the DNA is TGTGCCAGCAGTTTATTCGGCCAGGGCAGGGGCTACACCTTC.

This clonotype has only a few counts. The CDR3 region has the DNA TGTGCCAGCAGCGAGGGGGGGAAGTCCTACAATGAGCAGTTCTTC. Protein sequence: CASSEGGKSYNEQFF. The chain joins TRBV9 to TRBJ2-1, with a possible D match to TRBD2 (7 bases). The CDR3 has 15 residues. The V end lost 3 bases, the J end lost 1 base, and 11 bases lay between the germline ends. The germline gives CDR1 SGDLS, CDR2 YYNGEE.

J is TRBJ1-1 and V is TRBV6-5, with a possible D match to TRBD1 (5 bases). Germline CDR1 and CDR2: MNHEY and SVGAGI. Trimming stripped 0 bases from V and 1 base from J, with 9 bases between. The CDR3 is 15 amino acids. The DNA for the CDR3 is TGTGCCAGCAGTTACTCCAAAACAGGGAACACTGAAGCTTTCTTT. This encodes CASSYSKTGNTEAFF.

This clonotype occurred a few times. The chain links TRBV7-2 to TRBJ2-3; the D is unclear. Germline V gene lookup returns CDR1 SGHTA and CDR2 FQGNSA. This CDR3 contains 15 residues. V shed 4 bases and J shed 2 bases, with 13 bases lying between them. As DNA, the CDR3 is TGTGCCAGCAGCTCAGACTGGACCTCCACAGATACGCAGTATTTT. It yields the protein CASSSDWTSTDTQYF.

In its sample, this clonotype was seen a few times. The chain carries TRBV24-1 and TRBJ2-7, with 8 nucleotides matching TRBD1. V lost 3 bases, J lost 1 base, and 7 bases stayed unmatched. The CDR3 length is 16 residues. Germline V gene lookup returns CDR1 KGHDR and CDR2 SFDVKD. The CDR3 region is CATSDTGQGPSYEQYF. DNA of the CDR3: TGTGCCACCAGTGATACCGGACAGGGCCCTTCCTACGAGCAGTACTTC.

This chain joins TRBV18 and TRBJ2-1; unclear D gene. Trimming shortened V by 3 bases and J by 4 bases, and 10 bases separated the two germline ends. Germline CDR1 and CDR2: KGHSH and LQKENI. This CDR3 contains 14 residues. CDR3 sequence: CASSPLQSYNEQFF. The CDR3 coding sequence is TGTGCCAGCTCACCTCTACAATCTTACAATGAGCAGTTCTTC. Complete variable domain (other parts from reference TRBV18 and TRBJ2-1): NAGVMQNPRHLVRRRGQEARLRCSPMKGHSHVYWYRQLPEEGLKFMVYLQKENIIDESGMPKERFSAEFPKEGPSILRIQQVVRGDSAAYFCASSPLQSYNEQFFGPGTRLTVL.

This clonotype was seen more than once but under ten times. The chain links TRBV9 to TRBJ2-1; TRBD2 is a possible D gene (6 bases). V lost 4 bases, J lost 0 bases, and 11 bases lay in between. The length of the CDR3 is 15 residues. The germline CDR1 and CDR2 sequences are SGDLS and YYNGEE. The CDR3 region is CASSHGGSSYNEQFF. CDR3 in DNA: TGTGCCAGCAGCCACGGAGGGAGCTCCTACAATGAGCAGTTCTTC.